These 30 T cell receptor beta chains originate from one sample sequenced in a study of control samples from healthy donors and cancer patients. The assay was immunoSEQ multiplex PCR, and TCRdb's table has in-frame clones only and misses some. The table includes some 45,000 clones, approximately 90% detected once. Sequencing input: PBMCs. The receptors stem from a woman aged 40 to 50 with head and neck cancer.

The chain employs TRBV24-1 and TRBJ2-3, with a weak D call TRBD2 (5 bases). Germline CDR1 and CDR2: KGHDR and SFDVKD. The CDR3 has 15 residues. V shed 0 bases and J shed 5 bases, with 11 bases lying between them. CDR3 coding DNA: TGTGCCACCAGTGATTTGCGAGATGGGAGAGATACGCAGTATTTT. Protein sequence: CATSDLRDGRDTQYF.

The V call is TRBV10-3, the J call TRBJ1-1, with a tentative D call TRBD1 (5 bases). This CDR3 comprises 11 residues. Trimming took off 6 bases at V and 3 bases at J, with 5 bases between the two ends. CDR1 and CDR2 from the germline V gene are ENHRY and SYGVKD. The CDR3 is CAIRGDTEAFF. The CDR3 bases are TGTGCCATCAGGGGGGACACTGAAGCTTTCTTT.

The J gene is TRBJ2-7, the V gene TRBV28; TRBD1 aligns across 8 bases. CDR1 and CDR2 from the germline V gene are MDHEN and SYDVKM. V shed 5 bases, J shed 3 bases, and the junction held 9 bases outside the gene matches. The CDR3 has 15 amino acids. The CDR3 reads CASSRGDRSFYEQYF. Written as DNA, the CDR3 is TGTGCCAGCAGTCGAGGGGACAGGAGCTTCTACGAGCAGTACTTC. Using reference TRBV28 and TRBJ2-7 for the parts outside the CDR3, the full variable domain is DVKVTQSSRYLVKRTGEKVFLECVQDMDHENMFWYRQDPGLGLRLIYFSYDVKMKEKGDIPEGYSVSREKKERFSLILESASTNQTSMYLCASSRGDRSFYEQYFGPGTRLTVT.

In DNA, the CDR3 is TGTGCCAGCAGCTTACCCCAGGGGTTTGGCTACACCTTC. As protein: CASSLPQGFGYTF. The chain employs TRBV11-1 and TRBJ1-2; D possibly corresponds to TRBD1 (6 bases). The CDR3 is 13 amino acids. Germline-derived CDR1 and CDR2 are SGHAT and FQDESV (reference sequence). V gave up 2 bases and J gave up 7 bases, with 11 bases separating them. The variable domain in full, completed from reference TRBV11-1 and TRBJ1-2, reads EAEVAQSPRYKITEKSQAVAFWCDPISGHATLYWYRQILGQGPELLVQFQDESVVDDSQLPKDRFSAERLKGVDSTLKIQPAELGDSAMYLCASSLPQGFGYTFGSGTRLTVV.

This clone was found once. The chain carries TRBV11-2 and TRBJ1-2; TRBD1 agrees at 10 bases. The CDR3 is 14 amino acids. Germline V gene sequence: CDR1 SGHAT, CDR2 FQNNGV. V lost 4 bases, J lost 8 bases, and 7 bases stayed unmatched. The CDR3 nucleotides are TGTGCCAGCAGCTCTAGAGGGACAGGGGAAGGCTACACCTTC. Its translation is CASSSRGTGEGYTF.

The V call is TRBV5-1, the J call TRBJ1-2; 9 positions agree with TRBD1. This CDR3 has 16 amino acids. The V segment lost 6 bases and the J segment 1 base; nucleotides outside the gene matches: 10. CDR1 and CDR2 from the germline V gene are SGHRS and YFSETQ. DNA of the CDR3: TGCGCCAGCAAGGCAAATCCGGGACAGGGTAACTATGGCTACACCTTC. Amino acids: CASKANPGQGNYGYTF.

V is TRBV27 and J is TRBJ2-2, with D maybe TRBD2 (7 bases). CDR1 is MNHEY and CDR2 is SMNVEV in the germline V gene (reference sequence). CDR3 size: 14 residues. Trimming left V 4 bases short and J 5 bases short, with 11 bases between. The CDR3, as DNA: TGTGCCAGCAGTTGGGGAGGGACAACCGGGGAGCTGTTTTTT. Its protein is CASSWGGTTGELFF.

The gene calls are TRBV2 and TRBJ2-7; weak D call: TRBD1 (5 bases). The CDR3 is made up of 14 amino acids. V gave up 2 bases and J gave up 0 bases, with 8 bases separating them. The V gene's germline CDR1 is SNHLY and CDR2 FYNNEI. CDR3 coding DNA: TGTGCCAGCAGTGAACAGGGCGCCTCCTACGAGCAGTACTTC. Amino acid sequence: CASSEQGASYEQYF.

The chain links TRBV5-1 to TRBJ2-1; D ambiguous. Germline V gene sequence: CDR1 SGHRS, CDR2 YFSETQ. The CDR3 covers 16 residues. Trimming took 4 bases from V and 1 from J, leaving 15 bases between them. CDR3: CASSVLGTVSYNEQFF. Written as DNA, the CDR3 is TGCGCCAGCAGCGTTCTAGGAACGGTGTCCTACAATGAGCAGTTCTTC.

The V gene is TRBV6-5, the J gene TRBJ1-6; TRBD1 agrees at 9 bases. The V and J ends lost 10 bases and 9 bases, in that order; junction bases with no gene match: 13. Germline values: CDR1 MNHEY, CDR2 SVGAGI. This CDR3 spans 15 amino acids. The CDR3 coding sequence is TGTGCCACCAACTCGGGGACAGGGAAAGTTTCACCCCTCCACTTT. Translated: CATNSGTGKVSPLHF.

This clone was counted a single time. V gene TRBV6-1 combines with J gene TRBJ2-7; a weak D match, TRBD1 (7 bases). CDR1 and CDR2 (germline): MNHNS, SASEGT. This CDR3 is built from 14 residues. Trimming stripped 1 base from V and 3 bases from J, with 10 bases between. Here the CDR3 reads CASSEGRGRYEQYF. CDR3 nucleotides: TGTGCCAGCAGTGAAGGGAGGGGGCGCTACGAGCAGTACTTC.

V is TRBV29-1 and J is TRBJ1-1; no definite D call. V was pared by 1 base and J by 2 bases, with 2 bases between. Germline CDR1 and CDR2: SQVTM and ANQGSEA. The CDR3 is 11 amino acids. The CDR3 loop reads CSVEANTEAFF. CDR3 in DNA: TGCAGCGTTGAAGCCAACACTGAAGCTTTCTTT.

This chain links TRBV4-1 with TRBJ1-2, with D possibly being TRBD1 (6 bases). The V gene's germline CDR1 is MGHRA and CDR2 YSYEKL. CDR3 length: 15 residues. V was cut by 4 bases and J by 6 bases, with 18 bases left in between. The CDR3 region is CASSPQSGDNHGYTF. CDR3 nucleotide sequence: TGCGCCAGCAGCCCTCAGTCCGGGGACAACCATGGCTACACCTTC.

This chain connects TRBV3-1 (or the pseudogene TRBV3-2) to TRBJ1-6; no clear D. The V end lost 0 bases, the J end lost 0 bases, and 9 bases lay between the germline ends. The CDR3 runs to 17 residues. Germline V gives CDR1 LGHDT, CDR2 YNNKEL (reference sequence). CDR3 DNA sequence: TGTGCCAGCAGCCAAGATGATGGGAGCTCCTATAATTCACCCCTCCACTTT. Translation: CASSQDDGSSYNSPLHF.

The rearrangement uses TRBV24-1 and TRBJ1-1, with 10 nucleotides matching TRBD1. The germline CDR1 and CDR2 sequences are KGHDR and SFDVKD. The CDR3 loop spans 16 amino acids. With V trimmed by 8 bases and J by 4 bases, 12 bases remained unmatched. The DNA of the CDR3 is TGTGCCACCACTCCCCGGGACAGGGGTATAGGCACTGAAGCTTTCTTT. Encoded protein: CATTPRDRGIGTEAFF.

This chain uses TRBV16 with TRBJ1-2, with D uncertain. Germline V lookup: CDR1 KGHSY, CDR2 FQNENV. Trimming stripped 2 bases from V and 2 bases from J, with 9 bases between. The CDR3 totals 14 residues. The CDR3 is CASSQNEKNYGYTF. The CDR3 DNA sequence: TGTGCCAGCAGCCAAAATGAAAAAAACTATGGCTACACCTTC.

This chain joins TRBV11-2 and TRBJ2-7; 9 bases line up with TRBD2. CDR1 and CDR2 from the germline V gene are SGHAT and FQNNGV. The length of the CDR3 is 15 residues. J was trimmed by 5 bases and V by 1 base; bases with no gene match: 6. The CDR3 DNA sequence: TGTGCCAGCAGCTTAGGAGGCGGGGGGGCCGACGAGCAGTACTTC. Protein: CASSLGGGGADEQYF.

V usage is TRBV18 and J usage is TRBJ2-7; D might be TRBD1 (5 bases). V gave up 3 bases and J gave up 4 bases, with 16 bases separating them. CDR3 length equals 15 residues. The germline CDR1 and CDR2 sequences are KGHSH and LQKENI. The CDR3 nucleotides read TGTGCCAGCTCACCCCAGGGCTGGGTGGAATACGAGCAGTACTTC. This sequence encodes CASSPQGWVEYEQYF.

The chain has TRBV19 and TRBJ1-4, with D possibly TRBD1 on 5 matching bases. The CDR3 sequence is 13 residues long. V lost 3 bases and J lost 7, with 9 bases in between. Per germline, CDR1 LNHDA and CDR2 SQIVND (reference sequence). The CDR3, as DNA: TGTGCCAGTAGTATTAGGGGAACTGAAAAACTGTTTTTT. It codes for CASSIRGTEKLFF. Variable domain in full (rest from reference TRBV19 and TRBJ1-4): DGGITQSPKYLFRKEGQNVTLSCEQNLNHDAMYWYRQDPGQGLRLIYYSQIVNDFQKGDIAEGYSVSREKKESFPLTVTSAQKNPTAFYLCASSIRGTEKLFFGSGTQLSVL.

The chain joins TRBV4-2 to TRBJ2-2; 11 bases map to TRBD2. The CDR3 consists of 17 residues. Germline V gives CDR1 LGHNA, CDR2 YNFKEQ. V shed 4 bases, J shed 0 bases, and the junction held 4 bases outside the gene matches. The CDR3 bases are TGTGCCAGCAGCCGGACTAGCGGGTCAGCGAACACCGGGGAGCTGTTTTTT. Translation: CASSRTSGSANTGELFF.

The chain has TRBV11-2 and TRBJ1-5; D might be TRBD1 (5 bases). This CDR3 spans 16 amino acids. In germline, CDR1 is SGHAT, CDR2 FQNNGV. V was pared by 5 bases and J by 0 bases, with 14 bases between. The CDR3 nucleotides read TGTGCCAGCAGCCAAGCGGGGGGGTATAGCAATCAGCCCCAGCATTTT. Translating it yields CASSQAGGYSNQPQHF.

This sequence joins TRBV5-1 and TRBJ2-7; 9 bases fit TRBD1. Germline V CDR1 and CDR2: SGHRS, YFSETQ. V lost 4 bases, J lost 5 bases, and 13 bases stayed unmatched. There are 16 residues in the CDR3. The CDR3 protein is CASSGQAGQGFNEQYF. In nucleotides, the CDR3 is TGCGCCAGCAGCGGACAGGCGGGACAGGGTTTCAACGAGCAGTACTTC.

CDR3 sequence reads: CASSLVRGAGNQPQHF. CDR3 coding DNA: TGTGCCAGCAGCTTAGTCCGGGGCGCGGGCAATCAGCCCCAGCATTTT. The V and J genes are TRBV7-9 and TRBJ1-5; possible D gene TRBD1, 5 bases. Between the trimmed V and J ends, which lost 1 base and 2 bases, there was a span of 12 bases. The CDR3 runs 16 residues. The germline V gene encodes CDR1 SEHNR and CDR2 FQNEAQ (reference sequence).

This CDR3 is CASSRSGGSYNEQFF. CDR3 DNA sequence: TGCGCCAGCAGCCGAAGCGGGGGCTCCTACAATGAGCAGTTCTTC. This chain uses TRBV4-1 with TRBJ2-1; 8 nucleotides match TRBD2. The germline V gene encodes CDR1 MGHRA and CDR2 YSYEKL. V trimming: 4 bases; J trimming: 0 bases; junction bases outside the gene matches: 2. This CDR3 region has 15 residues.

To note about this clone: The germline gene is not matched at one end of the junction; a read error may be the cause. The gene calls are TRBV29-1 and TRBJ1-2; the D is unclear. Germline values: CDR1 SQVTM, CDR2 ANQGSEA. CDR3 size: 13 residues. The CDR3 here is CSVEDTENYGYTF. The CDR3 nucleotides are TGCAGCGTCGAAGACACTGAAAACTATGGCTACACCTTC. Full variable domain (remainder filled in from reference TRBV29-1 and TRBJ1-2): SAVISQKPSRDICQRGTSLTIQCQVDSQVTMMFWYRQQPGQSLTLIATANQGSEATYESGFVIDKFPISRPNLTFSTLTVSNMSPEDSSIYLCSVEDTENYGYTFGSGTRLTVV.

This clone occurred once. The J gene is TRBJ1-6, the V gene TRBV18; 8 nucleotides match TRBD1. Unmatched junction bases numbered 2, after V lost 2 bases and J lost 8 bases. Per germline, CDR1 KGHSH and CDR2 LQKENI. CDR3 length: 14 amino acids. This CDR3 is CASSPSTGDSPLHF. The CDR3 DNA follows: TGTGCCAGCTCACCATCGACAGGGGATTCACCCCTCCACTTT.

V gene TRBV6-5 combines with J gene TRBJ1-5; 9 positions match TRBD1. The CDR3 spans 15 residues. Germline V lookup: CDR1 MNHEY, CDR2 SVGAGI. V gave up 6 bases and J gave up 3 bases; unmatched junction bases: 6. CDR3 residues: CASRGGTGFNQPQHF. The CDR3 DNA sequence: TGTGCCAGCAGAGGGGGGACAGGGTTCAATCAGCCCCAGCATTTT.

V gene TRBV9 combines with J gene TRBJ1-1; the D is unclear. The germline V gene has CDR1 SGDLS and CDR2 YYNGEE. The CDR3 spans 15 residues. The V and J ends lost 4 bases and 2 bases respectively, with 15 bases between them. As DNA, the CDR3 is TGTGCCAGCAGCCCTCCCGAAGGGAAAAACACTGAAGCTTTCTTT. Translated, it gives CASSPPEGKNTEAFF. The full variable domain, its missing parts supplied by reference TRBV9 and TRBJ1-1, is DSGVTQTPKHLITATGQRVTLRCSPRSGDLSVYWYQQSLDQGLQFLIQYYNGEERAKGNILERFSAQQFPDLHSELNLSSLELGDSALYFCASSPPEGKNTEAFFGQGTRLTVV.

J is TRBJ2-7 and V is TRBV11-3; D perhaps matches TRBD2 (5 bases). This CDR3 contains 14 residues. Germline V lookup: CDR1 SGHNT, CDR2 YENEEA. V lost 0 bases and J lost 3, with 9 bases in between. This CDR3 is CASSLDGGSYEQYF. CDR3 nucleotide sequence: TGTGCCAGCAGCTTAGATGGAGGCAGCTACGAGCAGTACTTC.

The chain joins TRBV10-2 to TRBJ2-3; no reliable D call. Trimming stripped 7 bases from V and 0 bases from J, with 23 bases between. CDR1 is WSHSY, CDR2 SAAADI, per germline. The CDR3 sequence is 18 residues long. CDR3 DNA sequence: TGCGCCAGCACGTCTCCTACTATACCCCCTGATAGCACAGATACGCAGTATTTT. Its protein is CASTSPTIPPDSTDTQYF.